The 4 T cell receptor beta chains in this list originate from one sample, sequenced in a study of OX40 agonist ivuxolimab in advanced cancers. The method was immunoSEQ multiplex PCR; TCRdb's version includes in-frame clones alone and lacks a portion of them. The sample lists fewer than 50,000 clones, around 92% occurring once. The sequencing here drew on CD4+ or CD8+ T cells sorted from blood, taken in a trial of the OX40 agonist ivuxolimab. Receptors were obtained from an adult with an advanced solid tumor such as melanoma, head and neck, liver or kidney cancer.

This chain connects TRBV10-3 to TRBJ2-7; TRBD1 agrees at 10 bases. Germline V gene sequence: CDR1 ENHRY, CDR2 SYGVKD. The CDR3 spans 13 residues. CDR3 DNA sequence: TGTGCCAGCAGTTCCGGGACAGGGGACGAGCAGTACGTC. Amino acids: CASSSGTGDEQYV.

The V gene is TRBV7-9, the J gene TRBJ2-1, with 8 bases matching TRBD1. The CDR3 is 15 amino acids. J gave up 7 bases and V 1 base, and 6 bases lay outside the gene matches. Germline V gene data show CDR1 as SEHNR and CDR2 as FQNEAQ (reference sequence). CDR3 protein: CASSLVDRGFNEQFF. CDR3 DNA sequence: TGTGCCAGCAGCTTAGTAGACAGGGGATTTAATGAGCAGTTCTTC.

The V and J genes are TRBV4-3 and TRBJ2-1; 11 nucleotides align to TRBD1. The germline CDR1 and CDR2 sequences are LGHNA and YSLEER. Trimming at V came to 5 bases and at J to 8 bases, leaving 11 bases not matched to a gene. There are 16 residues in the CDR3. CDR3 bases: TGCGCCAGCAGCAGTCGGACAGGGGGCATACTAGATGAGCAGTTCTTC. This sequence encodes CASSSRTGGILDEQFF.

The chain is built from TRBV29-1 and TRBJ2-1; 11 nucleotides line up with TRBD1. The V gene end was trimmed by 3 bases and the J gene end by 3 bases; junction bases not matched to a gene: 1. Germline CDR1 and CDR2: SQVTM and ANQGSEA. The length of the CDR3 is 14 residues. CDR3 in DNA: TGCAGCGTTGAGGGGACAGGGGGCTACAATGAGCAGTTCTTC. This translates into CSVEGTGGYNEQFF.